Below, 13 T cell receptor beta chains from the same sample are listed, as sequenced in a study of lymphopenia after photon versus proton radiotherapy. The assay was immunoSEQ multiplex PCR, and TCRdb's table has in-frame clones only and misses some. This table holds more than 70,000 clones, more than 70% found once. This sample comprised peripheral blood, obtained from a patient treated with proton-based radiotherapy. The receptors here all came from a man in his 60s with pancreatic cancer.

This clone was seen a few times. The chain uses TRBV28 and TRBJ2-3; D is possibly TRBD2 (5 bases). Trimming cost V 2 bases and J 3 bases, with 12 bases left between them. The CDR3 runs to 15 residues. Germline CDR1 MDHEN, CDR2 SYDVKM. The DNA of the CDR3 is TGTGCCAGCAGTTTAAGCGGACTGCAGACAGATACGCAGTATTTT. Its protein product is CASSLSGLQTDTQYF.

This rearrangement joins TRBV5-6 to TRBJ2-5; D is perhaps TRBD1 (6 bases). This CDR3 is built from 15 residues. V lost 3 bases to trimming and J lost 1 base, with 13 bases between them. Germline assignment: CDR1 SGHDT and CDR2 YYEEEE. Here the CDR3 DNA reads TGTGCCAGCAGCTCTCTGGGCAGGGGCCAAGAGACCCAGTACTTC. The encoded protein is CASSSLGRGQETQYF.

This clone came up a few times. The J gene is TRBJ2-5, the V gene TRBV18; D unclear. The CDR3 is made up of 13 amino acids. V lost 8 bases, J lost 1 base, and 11 bases lay in between. Germline assignment: CDR1 KGHSH and CDR2 LQKENI. The CDR3 DNA reads as TGTGCCAGCACTACAGTTCCCCAAGAGACCCAGTACTTC. This sequence encodes CASTTVPQETQYF.

This chain links TRBV27 with TRBJ1-1; 7 bases are a match to TRBD1. Trimming at V came to 7 bases and at J to 0 bases, leaving 8 bases not matched to a gene. Germline CDR1 is MNHEY and CDR2 is SMNVEV (reference sequence). This CDR3 spans 15 amino acids. The CDR3 sequence: CASNPGGNLNTEAFF. The CDR3 bases are TGTGCCAGCAACCCAGGGGGGAACCTGAACACTGAAGCTTTCTTT.

This chain links TRBV7-8 with TRBJ2-4; D remains ambiguous. The V gene lost 4 bases and the J gene lost 2 bases, with 12 bases spanning the gap. This CDR3 spans 15 amino acids. CDR1 and CDR2 from the germline V gene are SGHVS and FQNEAQ. The CDR3 here is CASSSNRQPKNIQYF. The CDR3 nucleotides read TGTGCCAGCAGCTCCAACCGTCAGCCCAAAAACATTCAGTACTTC.

The chain combines TRBV19 with TRBJ2-2, with 9 bases that match TRBD2. The CDR3 runs to 16 residues. The J segment lost 5 bases and the V segment lost 5 bases, leaving 9 bases of the junction unmatched. Germline CDR1 reads LNHDA; CDR2 reads SQIVND (reference sequence). As DNA, the CDR3 is TGTGCCAGTAGTTTACTTAGCGGGAGTGGGACCGGGGAGCTGTTTTTT. This codes for CASSLLSGSGTGELFF.

The rearrangement links TRBV5-4 to TRBJ2-1; D is unresolved. Germline values: CDR1 SGHNT, CDR2 YYREEE (reference sequence). The V gene lost 4 bases and the J gene lost 0 bases, with 11 bases spanning the gap. CDR3 length equals 15 residues. This CDR3 is CASSPAPSSYNEQFF. The CDR3 nucleotides read TGTGCCAGCAGCCCAGCCCCTAGCTCCTACAATGAGCAGTTCTTC.

V and J are TRBV9 and TRBJ2-1; 7 bases are shared with TRBD1. V shed 4 bases, J shed 4 bases, and the junction held 8 bases outside the gene matches. The CDR3 extends over 15 amino acids. Looked up from germline, CDR1 is SGDLS and CDR2 is YYNGEE. The chain's CDR3 is CASSPRQGGYNEQFF. The CDR3 nucleotides read TGTGCCAGCAGCCCACGACAGGGCGGATACAATGAGCAGTTCTTC.

This clone was seen a single time. The gene calls are TRBV7-6 and TRBJ1-1, with D perhaps matching TRBD1 (5 bases). Germline-derived CDR1 and CDR2 are SGHVS and FNYEAQ. The CDR3 has 13 residues. Deletions cut 5 bases from V and 4 bases from J, with 11 bases between. CDR3 amino acids: CASSPSGGTEAFF. Written as DNA, the CDR3 is TGTGCCAGCAGCCCATCGGGGGGCACTGAAGCTTTCTTT. The full variable domain, rest sourced from reference TRBV7-6 and TRBJ1-1, is GAGVSQSPRYKVTKRGQDVALRCDPISGHVSLYWYRQALGQGPEFLTYFNYEAQQDKSGLPNDRFSAERPEGSISTLTIQRTEQRDSAMYRCASSPSGGTEAFFGQGTRLTVV.

The J gene is TRBJ1-1, the V gene TRBV6-4; 8 nucleotides align to TRBD1. Germline-derived CDR1 and CDR2 are MRHNA and SNTAGT. This CDR3 comprises 12 residues. The trim removed 8 bases at V and 9 bases at J, leaving 8 bases unmatched. This chain's CDR3 is CASSRTGLKAFF. As DNA, the CDR3 is TGTGCCAGCTCCCGGACAGGGCTTAAAGCTTTCTTT.

This chain links TRBV7-2 with TRBJ1-1; 8 bases align to TRBD1. With V trimmed by 5 bases and J by 1 base, 6 bases remained unmatched. CDR1 SGHTA and CDR2 FQGNSA come from the germline V gene. The CDR3 contains 15 residues. Here the CDR3 reads CASSQWDRPNTEAFF. Written as DNA, the CDR3 is TGTGCCAGCAGCCAATGGGACAGGCCGAACACTGAAGCTTTCTTT.

The chain is built from TRBV5-4 and TRBJ1-4; D unresolved. Germline CDR1 is SGHNT and CDR2 is YYREEE (reference sequence). V was clipped by 2 bases and J by 8 bases, with 13 bases between them. CDR3 length: 14 residues. The CDR3 is CASSFGTGGEKLFF. CDR3 coding DNA: TGTGCCAGCAGCTTTGGCACGGGAGGGGAAAAACTGTTTTTT.

V gene TRBV19 combines with J gene TRBJ2-3; D gene uncertain. The germline V gene has CDR1 LNHDA and CDR2 SQIVND (reference sequence). The CDR3 consists of 16 residues. The V and J ends lost 6 bases and 0 bases respectively, with 16 bases between them. The CDR3 spells CASREFGTSSTDTQYF. The CDR3, as DNA: TGTGCCAGTAGGGAGTTTGGTACCTCTAGCACAGATACGCAGTATTTT.